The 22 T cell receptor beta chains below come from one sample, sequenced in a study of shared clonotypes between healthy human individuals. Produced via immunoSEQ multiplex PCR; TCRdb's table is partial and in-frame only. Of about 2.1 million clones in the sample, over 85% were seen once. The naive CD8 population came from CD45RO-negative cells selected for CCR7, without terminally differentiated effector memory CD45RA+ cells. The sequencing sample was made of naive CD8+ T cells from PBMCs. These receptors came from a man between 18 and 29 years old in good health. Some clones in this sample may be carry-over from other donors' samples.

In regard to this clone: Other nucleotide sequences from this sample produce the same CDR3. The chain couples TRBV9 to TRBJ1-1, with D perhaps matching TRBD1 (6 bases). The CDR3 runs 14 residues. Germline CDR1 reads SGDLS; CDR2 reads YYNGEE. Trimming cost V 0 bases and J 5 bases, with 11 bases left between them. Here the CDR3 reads CASSVGRGRTEAFF. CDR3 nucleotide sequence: TGTGCCAGCAGCGTAGGCAGGGGTAGGACTGAAGCTTTCTTT.

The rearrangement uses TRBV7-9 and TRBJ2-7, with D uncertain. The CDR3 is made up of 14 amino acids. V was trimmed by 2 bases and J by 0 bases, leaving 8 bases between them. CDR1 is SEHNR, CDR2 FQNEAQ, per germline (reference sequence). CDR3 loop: CASSLQVTSYEQYF. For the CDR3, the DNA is TGTGCCAGCAGCTTACAGGTTACCTCCTACGAGCAGTACTTC.

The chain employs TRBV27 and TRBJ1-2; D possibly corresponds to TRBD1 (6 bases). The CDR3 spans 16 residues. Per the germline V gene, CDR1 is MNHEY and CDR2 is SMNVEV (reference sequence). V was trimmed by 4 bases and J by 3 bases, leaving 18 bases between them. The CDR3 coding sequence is TGTGCCAGCAGTTCAAGAGGGGGGAATTCATACTATGGCTACACCTTC. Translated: CASSSRGGNSYYGYTF.

CDR3 region: CAWRLWGASYEQYF. CDR3 nucleotides: TGTGCCTGGAGGCTATGGGGGGCCAGCTACGAGCAGTACTTC. The chain couples TRBV30 to TRBJ2-7, with D perhaps matching TRBD1 or TRBD2 (6 bases each). Germline V gene sequence: CDR1 GTSNPN, CDR2 SVGIG (reference sequence). Deletions cut 3 bases from V and 3 bases from J, with 15 bases between. This CDR3 has 14 residues.

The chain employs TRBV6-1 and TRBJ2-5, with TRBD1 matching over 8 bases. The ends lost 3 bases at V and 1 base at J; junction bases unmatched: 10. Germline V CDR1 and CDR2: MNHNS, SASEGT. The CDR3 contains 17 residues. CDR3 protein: CASSDNFRDRFQETQYF. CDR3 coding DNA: TGTGCCAGCAGTGATAACTTCCGGGACAGGTTCCAAGAGACCCAGTACTTC.

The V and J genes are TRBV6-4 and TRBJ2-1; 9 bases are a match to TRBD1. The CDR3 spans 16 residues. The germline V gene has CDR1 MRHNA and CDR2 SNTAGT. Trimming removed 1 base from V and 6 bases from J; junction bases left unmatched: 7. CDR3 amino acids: CASSDFPGQGGNEQFF. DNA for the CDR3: TGTGCCAGCAGTGACTTTCCGGGACAGGGAGGCAATGAGCAGTTCTTC.

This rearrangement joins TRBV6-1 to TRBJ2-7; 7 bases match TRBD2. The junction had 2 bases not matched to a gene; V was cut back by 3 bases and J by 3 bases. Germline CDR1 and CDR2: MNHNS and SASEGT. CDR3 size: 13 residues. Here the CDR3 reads CASSEERGYEQYF. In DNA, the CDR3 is TGTGCCAGCAGTGAGGAGCGGGGCTACGAGCAGTACTTC.

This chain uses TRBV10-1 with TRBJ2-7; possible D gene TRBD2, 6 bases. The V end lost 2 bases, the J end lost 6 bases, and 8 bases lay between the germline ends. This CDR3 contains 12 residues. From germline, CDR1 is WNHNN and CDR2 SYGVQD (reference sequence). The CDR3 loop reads CASSEGGSEQYF. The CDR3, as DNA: TGCGCCAGCAGTGAGGGAGGGAGCGAGCAGTACTTC.

DNA for the CDR3: TGTGCCACCGCGGGGGCCCCCCTGAACAATGAGCAGTTCTTC. Its translation: CATAGAPLNNEQFF. V usage is TRBV19 and J usage is TRBJ2-1, with a weak D call TRBD2 (7 bases). The CDR3 runs 14 residues. Germline V gene sequence: CDR1 LNHDA, CDR2 SQIVND (reference sequence). The V and J ends lost 10 bases and 5 bases respectively, with 18 bases between them.

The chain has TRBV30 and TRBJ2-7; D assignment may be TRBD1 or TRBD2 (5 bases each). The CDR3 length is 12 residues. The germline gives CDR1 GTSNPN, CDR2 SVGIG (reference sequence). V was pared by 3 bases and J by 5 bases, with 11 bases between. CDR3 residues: CAWRVGAHEQYF. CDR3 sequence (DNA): TGTGCCTGGAGGGTCGGGGCCCACGAGCAGTACTTC.

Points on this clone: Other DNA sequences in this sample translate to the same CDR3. The CDR3 loop is CASSKGETQYF. The CDR3 bases are TGTGCCAGCAGCAAGGGGGAGACCCAGTACTTC. The chain links TRBV11-2 to TRBJ2-5; tentative D call: TRBD1 (5 bases). The V end was cut by 5 bases, the J end by 5 bases, with 6 bases between. The CDR3 consists of 11 residues. CDR1 is SGHAT, CDR2 FQNNGV, per germline. The variable domain in full, completed from reference TRBV11-2 and TRBJ2-5, reads EAGVAQSPRYKIIEKRQSVAFWCNPISGHATLYWYQQILGQGPKLLIQFQNNGVVDDSQLPKDRFSAERLKGVDSTLKIQPAKLEDSAVYLCASSKGETQYFGPGTRLLVL.

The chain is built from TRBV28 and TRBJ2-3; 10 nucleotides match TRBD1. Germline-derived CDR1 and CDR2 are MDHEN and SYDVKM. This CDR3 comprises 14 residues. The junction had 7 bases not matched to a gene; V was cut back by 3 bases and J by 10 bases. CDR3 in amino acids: CASSLEDRGDAQYF. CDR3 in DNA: TGTGCCAGCAGTTTGGAGGACAGGGGGGATGCGCAGTATTTT. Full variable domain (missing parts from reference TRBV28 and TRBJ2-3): DVKVTQSSRYLVKRTGEKVFLECVQDMDHENMFWYRQDPGLGLRLIYFSYDVKMKEKGDIPEGYSVSREKKERFSLILESASTNQTSMYLCASSLEDRGDAQYFGPGTRLTVL.

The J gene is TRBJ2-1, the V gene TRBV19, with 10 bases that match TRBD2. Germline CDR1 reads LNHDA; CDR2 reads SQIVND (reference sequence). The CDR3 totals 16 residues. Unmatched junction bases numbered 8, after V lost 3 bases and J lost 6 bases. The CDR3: CASSILPSGSFNEQFF. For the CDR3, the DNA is TGTGCCAGTAGTATCTTGCCTAGCGGGAGTTTCAATGAGCAGTTCTTC.

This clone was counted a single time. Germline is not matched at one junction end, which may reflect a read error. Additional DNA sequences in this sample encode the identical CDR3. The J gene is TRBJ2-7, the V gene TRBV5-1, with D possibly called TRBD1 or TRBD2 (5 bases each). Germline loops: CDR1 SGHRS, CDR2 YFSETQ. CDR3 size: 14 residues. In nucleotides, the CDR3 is TGCGCCAGCAGCTTTTGGGACGGTACCTACGAACAGTACTTC. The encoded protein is CASSFWDGTYEQYF.

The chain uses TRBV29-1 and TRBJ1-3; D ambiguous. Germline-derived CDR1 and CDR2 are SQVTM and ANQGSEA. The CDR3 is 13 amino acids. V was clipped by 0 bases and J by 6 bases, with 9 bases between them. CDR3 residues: CSVEEGSQNTIYF. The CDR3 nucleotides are TGCAGCGTTGAAGAGGGTAGCCAAAACACCATATATTTT.

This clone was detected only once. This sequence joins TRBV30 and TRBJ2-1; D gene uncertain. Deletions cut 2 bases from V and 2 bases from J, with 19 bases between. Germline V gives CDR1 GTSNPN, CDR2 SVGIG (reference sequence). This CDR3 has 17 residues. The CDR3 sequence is CAWSPSSQRLTYNEQFF. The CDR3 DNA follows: TGTGCCTGGAGTCCGTCGAGTCAGCGCCTAACCTACAATGAGCAGTTCTTC.

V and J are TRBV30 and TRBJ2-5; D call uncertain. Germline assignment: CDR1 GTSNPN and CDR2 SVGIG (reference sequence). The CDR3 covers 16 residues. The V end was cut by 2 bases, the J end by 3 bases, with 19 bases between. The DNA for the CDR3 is TGTGCCTGGAGTTCAACGGCTACTTACAGAGAAGAGACCCAGTACTTC. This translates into CAWSSTATYREETQYF.

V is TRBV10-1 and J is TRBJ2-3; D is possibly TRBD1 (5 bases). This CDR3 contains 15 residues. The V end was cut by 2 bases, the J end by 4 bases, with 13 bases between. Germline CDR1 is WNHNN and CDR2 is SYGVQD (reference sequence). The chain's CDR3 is CASSEGADSPDTQYF. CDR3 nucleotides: TGCGCCAGCAGTGAGGGGGCTGACTCCCCAGATACGCAGTATTTT.

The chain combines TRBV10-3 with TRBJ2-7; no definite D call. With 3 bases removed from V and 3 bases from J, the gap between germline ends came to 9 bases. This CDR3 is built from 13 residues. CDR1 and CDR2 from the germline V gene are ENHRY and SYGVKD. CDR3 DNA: TGTGCCATCAGTGAACCGCCCCTCTACGAGCAGTACTTC. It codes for CAISEPPLYEQYF.

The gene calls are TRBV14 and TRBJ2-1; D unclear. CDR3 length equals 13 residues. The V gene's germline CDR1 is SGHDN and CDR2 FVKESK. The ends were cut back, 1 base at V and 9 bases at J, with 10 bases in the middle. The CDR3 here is CASSQVFGSEQFF. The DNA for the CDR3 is TGTGCCAGCAGCCAAGTTTTTGGAAGTGAGCAGTTCTTC.

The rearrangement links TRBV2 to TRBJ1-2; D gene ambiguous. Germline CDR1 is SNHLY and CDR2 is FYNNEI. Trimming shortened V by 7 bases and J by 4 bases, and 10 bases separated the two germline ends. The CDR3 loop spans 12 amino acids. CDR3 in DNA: TGTGCCAGCAAGTTGGAGGGCTATGGCTACACCTTC. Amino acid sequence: CASKLEGYGYTF.

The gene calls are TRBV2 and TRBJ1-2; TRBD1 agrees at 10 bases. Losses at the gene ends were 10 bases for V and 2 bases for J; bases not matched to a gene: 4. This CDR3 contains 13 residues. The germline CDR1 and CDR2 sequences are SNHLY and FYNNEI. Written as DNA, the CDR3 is TGTGCCACCGGGACAGGGGCCAACTATGGCTACACCTTC. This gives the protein CATGTGANYGYTF.